A single sample is the source of the 20 T cell receptor beta chains below, sequenced in a study of Tregs in tolerant kidney transplant recipients. Mixed chimerism was transient after nonmyeloablative marrow transplants from related graft donors. Libraries were prepared by immunoSEQ multiplex PCR; TCRdb keeps only in-frame clonotypes and omits some of them. The repertoire has about 50,000 clones, approximately 90% of them found once; the top ten carry 15% to 17%. The starting material was CD8+ T cells from blood (PBMCs), obtained 12 months after the transplant. The receptors originated from a human patient who received a combined kidney and bone marrow transplant. Some T cells may trace back to the graft donor.

V and J are TRBV7-9 and TRBJ1-2, with 7 bases fitting TRBD1. Germline V gene data show CDR1 as SEHNR and CDR2 as FQNEAQ (reference sequence). This CDR3 is 14 amino acids long. V lost 5 bases to trimming and J lost 0 bases; unmatched junction nucleotides: 3. CDR3 sequence (DNA): TGTGCCAGCAGCCGCGACAGGGCTAACTATGGCTACACCTTC. Protein sequence: CASSRDRANYGYTF.

V is TRBV19 and J is TRBJ2-1; TRBD2 agrees at 9 bases. Looked up from germline, CDR1 is LNHDA and CDR2 is SQIVND (reference sequence). The J segment lost 0 bases and the V segment lost 8 bases, leaving 17 bases of the junction unmatched. The CDR3 runs 19 residues. DNA of the CDR3: TGTGCCAGTCAGCCCTTATGGCGGGAGGGCCCGAGCTCCTACAATGAGCAGTTCTTC. Amino acids: CASQPLWREGPSSYNEQFF.

This clone was picked up one time. The chain couples TRBV7-8 to TRBJ1-2; 7 bases agree with TRBD1. The CDR3 length is 15 residues. Germline V CDR1 and CDR2: SGHVS, FQNEAQ. The J segment lost 1 base and the V segment lost 5 bases, leaving 7 bases of the junction unmatched. The CDR3 coding sequence is TGTGCCAGCAGCCCGGAGGACAGGTTTAACTATGGCTACACCTTC. Amino acid sequence: CASSPEDRFNYGYTF.

This clone was detected once. The chain combines TRBV27 with TRBJ2-1; TRBD1 matches at 7 bases. Trimming cost V 3 bases and J 2 bases; bases outside gene matches: 4. Germline V gene lookup returns CDR1 MNHEY and CDR2 SMNVEV (reference sequence). The CDR3 extends over 15 amino acids. CDR3 nucleotide sequence: TGTGCCAGCAGTTTTCGTCAGGGGGCCTACAATGAGCAGTTCTTC. Its translation: CASSFRQGAYNEQFF.

CDR3 sequence (DNA): TGCGCCAGCAGCCAATTTTGGACAGGGGCGAACGAGCAGTACTTC. Its protein is CASSQFWTGANEQYF. The V call is TRBV4-3, the J call TRBJ2-7; 9 bases fit TRBD1. CDR1 is LGHNA, CDR2 YSLEER, per germline. Trimming at V came to 2 bases and at J to 5 bases, leaving 7 bases not matched to a gene. The CDR3 runs 15 residues.

This rearrangement joins TRBV27 to TRBJ1-2; 8 bases are a match to TRBD1. In germline, CDR1 is MNHEY, CDR2 SMNVEV (reference sequence). With V trimmed by 8 bases and J by 1 base, 9 bases remained unmatched. The CDR3 runs 15 residues. The CDR3 is CASLGRGPLNYGYTF. As DNA, the CDR3 is TGTGCCAGCTTGGGCAGGGGGCCCCTTAACTATGGCTACACCTTC.

V gene TRBV9 combines with J gene TRBJ1-1, with a weak D call TRBD1 (6 bases). V dropped 0 bases and J dropped 1 base, with 10 bases sitting between them. The germline V gene encodes CDR1 SGDLS and CDR2 YYNGEE. This CDR3 is built from 15 residues. The CDR3: CASSVGTVKNTEAFF. For the CDR3, the DNA is TGTGCCAGCAGCGTAGGGACAGTTAAGAACACTGAAGCTTTCTTT.

CDR3 in DNA: TGTGCCACCAGCAGAGGGGAGCGGGAGGGCTACGAGCAGTACTTC. Translating gives CATSRGEREGYEQYF. The gene calls are TRBV15 and TRBJ2-7, with 10 bases aligning to TRBD2. Germline lookup yields CDR1 LNHNV and CDR2 YYDKDF (reference sequence). The CDR3 runs to 15 residues. J was trimmed by 3 bases and V by 1 base; bases with no gene match: 3.

The chain recombines TRBV7-3 with TRBJ1-1; D might be TRBD1 (5 bases). Trimming cost V 2 bases and J 6 bases, with 10 bases left between them. The CDR3 has 13 amino acids. CDR1 and CDR2 (germline): SGHTA, FQGTGA. The CDR3 DNA is TGTGCCAGCAGCTTAGGGGGGTTGGCTGAAGCTTTCTTT. It translates to CASSLGGLAEAFF.

This clone was seen only once. The rearrangement uses TRBV4-2 and TRBJ1-2, with D possibly matching TRBD1 (5 bases). CDR3 length equals 12 residues. Germline CDR1 and CDR2: LGHNA and YNFKEQ. The V end lost 3 bases, the J end lost 6 bases, and 8 bases lay between the germline ends. The CDR3 region has the DNA TGTGCCAGCAGCCAGGTCAGGGATGGCTACACCTTC. Amino acid sequence: CASSQVRDGYTF.

For this clone: The germline gene is not matched at one end of the junction; a read error may be the cause. This chain joins TRBV4-3 and TRBJ2-1, with 10 bases matching TRBD1. Germline CDR1 LGHNA, CDR2 YSLEER. The CDR3 is 18 residues long. In nucleotides, the CDR3 is TGCGCCAGCAGCCAAGATCCCTGGGGGACAGGGGTCTACAGTGAGCAGTTCTTC. Protein product: CASSQDPWGTGVYSEQFF.

The chain has TRBV4-1 and TRBJ1-2; 7 bases agree with TRBD1. V was pared by 2 bases and J by 4 bases, with 7 bases of the junction left unmatched. The CDR3 consists of 15 residues. Germline CDR1 and CDR2: MGHRA and YSYEKL. The CDR3 region has the DNA TGCGCCAGCAGCCAATGGACAGGAGGAACCTATGGCTACACCTTC. Encoded protein: CASSQWTGGTYGYTF.

This chain joins TRBV27 and TRBJ1-2, with 7 bases fitting TRBD1. The CDR3 is 16 amino acids. In germline, CDR1 is MNHEY, CDR2 SMNVEV (reference sequence). Trimming cost V 5 bases and J 3 bases; bases outside gene matches: 12. The CDR3 DNA follows: TGTGCCAGCAGTCCCCAACGCGGGCAGGGGGACTATGGCTACACCTTC. It codes for CASSPQRGQGDYGYTF.

This clone came up a few times. This chain links TRBV2 with TRBJ1-4; D gene uncertain. Germline values: CDR1 SNHLY, CDR2 FYNNEI. This CDR3 is 13 amino acids long. The V end lost 8 bases, the J end lost 4 bases, and 11 bases lay between the germline ends. CDR3 coding DNA: TGTGCCAGCCACGGGAGTGTTAATGAAAAACTGTTTTTT. Its protein product is CASHGSVNEKLFF. The entire variable domain, with the rest obtained from reference TRBV2 and TRBJ1-4, is as follows: EPEVTQTPSHQVTQMGQEVILRCVPISNHLYFYWYRQILGQKVEFLVSFYNNEISEKSEIFDDQFSVERPDGSNFTLKIRSTKLEDSAMYFCASHGSVNEKLFFGSGTQLSVL.

This clone occurred once. Here the CDR3 reads CASSQGTRGRELFF. The CDR3 nucleotides are TGCGCCAGCAGCCAAGGGACAAGAGGCAGGGAGCTGTTTTTT. The J gene is TRBJ2-2, the V gene TRBV4-3; possibly TRBD1 for D (5 bases). V dropped 1 base and J dropped 9 bases, with 12 bases sitting between them. The CDR3 sequence is 14 residues long. CDR1 and CDR2 (germline): LGHNA, YSLEER.

The V and J genes are TRBV4-3 and TRBJ1-1; D not resolved. CDR3 length: 16 amino acids. From germline, CDR1 is LGHNA and CDR2 YSLEER. Trimming left V 5 bases short and J 1 base short, with 17 bases between. CDR3 sequence reads: CASSVFGVERNTEAFF. The CDR3 bases are TGCGCCAGCAGCGTCTTCGGGGTGGAGAGGAACACTGAAGCTTTCTTT.

The chain recombines TRBV9 with TRBJ2-2; maybe TRBD1 (6 bases). V dropped 3 bases and J dropped 5 bases, with 8 bases sitting between them. CDR3 length: 13 amino acids. In germline, CDR1 is SGDLS, CDR2 YYNGEE. CDR3 sequence: CASSATGTGELFF. CDR3 bases: TGTGCCAGCAGCGCAACAGGGACCGGGGAGCTGTTTTTT.

The V call is TRBV19, the J call TRBJ2-7, with 9 bases that match TRBD1. Germline V gene sequence: CDR1 LNHDA, CDR2 SQIVND (reference sequence). Trimming removed 3 bases from V and 4 bases from J; junction bases left unmatched: 4. This CDR3 region has 14 residues. This CDR3 reads CASSIADRGYEQYF. In nucleotides, the CDR3 is TGTGCCAGTAGTATCGCGGACAGGGGTTACGAGCAGTACTTC.

The V and J genes are TRBV6-6 and TRBJ2-5; 10 bases fit TRBD2. This CDR3 comprises 14 residues. V lost 5 bases and J lost 4; bases outside the gene matches: 4. Germline V gene data show CDR1 as MNHNY and CDR2 as SVGAGI (reference sequence). The CDR3 spells CASSSGGARETQYF. The CDR3 nucleotides are TGTGCCAGCAGTAGCGGGGGGGCCCGAGAGACCCAGTACTTC.

The chain combines TRBV19 with TRBJ2-7, with D perhaps TRBD2 (5 bases). Germline V gene data show CDR1 as LNHDA and CDR2 as SQIVND (reference sequence). Between the trimmed V and J ends, which lost 7 bases and 3 bases, there was a span of 19 bases. There are 15 residues in the CDR3. The CDR3 DNA is TGTGCCAGTAAGCCCTCGGCGGGCCATCGCTACGAGCAGTACTTC. This gives the protein CASKPSAGHRYEQYF.